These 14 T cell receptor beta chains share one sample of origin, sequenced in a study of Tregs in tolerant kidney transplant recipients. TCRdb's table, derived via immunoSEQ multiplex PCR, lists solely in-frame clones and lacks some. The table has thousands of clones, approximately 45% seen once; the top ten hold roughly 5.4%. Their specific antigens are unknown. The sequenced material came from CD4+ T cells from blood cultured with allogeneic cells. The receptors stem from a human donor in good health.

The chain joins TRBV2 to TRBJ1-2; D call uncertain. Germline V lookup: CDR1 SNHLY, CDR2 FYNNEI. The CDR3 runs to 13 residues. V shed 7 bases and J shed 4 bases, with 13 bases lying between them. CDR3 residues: CASKSRVIYGYTF. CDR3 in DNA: TGTGCCAGCAAATCGCGGGTTATCTATGGCTACACCTTC.

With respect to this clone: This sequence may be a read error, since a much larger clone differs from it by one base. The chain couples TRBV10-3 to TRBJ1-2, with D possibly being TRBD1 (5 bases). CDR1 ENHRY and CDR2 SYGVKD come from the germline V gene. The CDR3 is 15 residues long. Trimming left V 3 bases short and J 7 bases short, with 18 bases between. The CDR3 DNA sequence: TGTGCCATCAGTGACTCGGGGGGATGCGGGGGTGGCTACACCTTC. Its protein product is CAISDSGGCGGGYTF.

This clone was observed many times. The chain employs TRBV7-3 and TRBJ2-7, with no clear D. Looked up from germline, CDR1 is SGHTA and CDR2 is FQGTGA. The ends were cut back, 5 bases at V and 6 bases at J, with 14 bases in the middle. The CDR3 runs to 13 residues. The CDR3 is CASSPNARSEQYF. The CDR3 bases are TGTGCCAGCAGCCCAAATGCACGGTCCGAGCAGTACTTC.

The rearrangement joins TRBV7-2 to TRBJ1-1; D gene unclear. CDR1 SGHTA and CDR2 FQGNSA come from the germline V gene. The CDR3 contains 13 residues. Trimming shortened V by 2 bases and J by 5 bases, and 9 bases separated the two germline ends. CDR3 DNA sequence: TGTGCCAGCAGCTTATTCGGGGATACTGAAGCTTTCTTT. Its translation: CASSLFGDTEAFF.

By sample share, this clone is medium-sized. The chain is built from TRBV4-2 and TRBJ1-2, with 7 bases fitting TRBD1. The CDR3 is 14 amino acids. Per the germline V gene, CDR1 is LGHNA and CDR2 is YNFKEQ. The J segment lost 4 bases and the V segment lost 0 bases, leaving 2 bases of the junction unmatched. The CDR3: CASSQEGGGYGYTF. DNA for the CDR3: TGTGCCAGCAGCCAAGAAGGGGGCGGCTATGGCTACACCTTC.

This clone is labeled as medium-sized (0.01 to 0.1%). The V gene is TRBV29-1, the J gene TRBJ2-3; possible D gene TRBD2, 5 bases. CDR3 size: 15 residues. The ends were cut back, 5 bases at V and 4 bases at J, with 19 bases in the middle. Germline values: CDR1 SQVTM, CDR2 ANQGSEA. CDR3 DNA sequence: TGCAGCGTTCCCAGAGAGGCGGGCAGTGCAGATACGCAGTATTTT. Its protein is CSVPREAGSADTQYF.

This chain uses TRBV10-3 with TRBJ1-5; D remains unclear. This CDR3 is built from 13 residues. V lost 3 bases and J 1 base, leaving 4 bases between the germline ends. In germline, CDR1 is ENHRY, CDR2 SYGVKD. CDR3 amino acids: CAISDISNQPQHF. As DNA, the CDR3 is TGTGCCATCAGTGACATCAGCAATCAGCCCCAGCATTTT.

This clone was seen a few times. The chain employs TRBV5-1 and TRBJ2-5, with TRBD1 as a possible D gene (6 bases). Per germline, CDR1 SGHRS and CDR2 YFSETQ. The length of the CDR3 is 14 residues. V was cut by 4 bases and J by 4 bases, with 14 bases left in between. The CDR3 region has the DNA TGCGCCAGCAGCCTTCAGGGGTTCCGAGAGACCCAGTACTTC. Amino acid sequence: CASSLQGFRETQYF.

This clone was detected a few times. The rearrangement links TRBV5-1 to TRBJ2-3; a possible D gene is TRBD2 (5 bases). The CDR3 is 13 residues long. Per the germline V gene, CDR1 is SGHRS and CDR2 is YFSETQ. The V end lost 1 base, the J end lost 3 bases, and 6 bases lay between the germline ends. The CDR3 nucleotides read TGCGCCAGCAGCTTGCGGGAAACAGATACGCAGTATTTT. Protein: CASSLRETDTQYF.

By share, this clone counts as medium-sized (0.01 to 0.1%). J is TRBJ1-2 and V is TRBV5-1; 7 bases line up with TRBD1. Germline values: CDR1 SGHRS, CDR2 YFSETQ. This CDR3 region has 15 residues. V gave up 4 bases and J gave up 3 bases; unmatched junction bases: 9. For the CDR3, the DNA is TGCGCCAGCAGCCTCGGGACAGAAATCCACTATGGCTACACCTTC. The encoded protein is CASSLGTEIHYGYTF.

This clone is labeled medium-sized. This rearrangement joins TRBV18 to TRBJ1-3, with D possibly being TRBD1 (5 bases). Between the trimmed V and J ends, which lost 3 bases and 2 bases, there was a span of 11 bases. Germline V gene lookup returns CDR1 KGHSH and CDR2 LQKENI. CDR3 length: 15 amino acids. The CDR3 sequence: CASSPVGEAGNTIYF. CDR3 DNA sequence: TGTGCCAGCTCACCGGTGGGGGAAGCTGGAAACACCATATATTTT.

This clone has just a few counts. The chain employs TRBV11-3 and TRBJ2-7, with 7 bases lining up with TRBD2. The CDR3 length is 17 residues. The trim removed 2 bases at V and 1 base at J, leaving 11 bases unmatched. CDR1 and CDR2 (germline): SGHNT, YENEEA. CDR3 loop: CASSLYAGAEGSYEQYF. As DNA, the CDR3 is TGTGCCAGCAGCTTATACGCGGGAGCCGAGGGGTCCTACGAGCAGTACTTC.

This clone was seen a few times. The CDR3 loop is CASRGRRERGSNEQFF. CDR3 nucleotides: TGTGCCAGTCGAGGCCGGCGGGAGCGGGGCAGCAATGAGCAGTTCTTC. The gene calls are TRBV19 and TRBJ2-1; 7 bases agree with TRBD2. CDR1 LNHDA and CDR2 SQIVND come from the germline V gene (reference sequence). This CDR3 is built from 16 residues. Trimming cost V 8 bases and J 6 bases; bases outside gene matches: 16.

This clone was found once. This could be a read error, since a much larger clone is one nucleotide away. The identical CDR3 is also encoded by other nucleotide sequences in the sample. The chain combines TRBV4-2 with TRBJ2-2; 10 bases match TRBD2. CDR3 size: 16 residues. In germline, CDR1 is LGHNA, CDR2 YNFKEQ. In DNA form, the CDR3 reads TGTGCCAGCAGCCAGCCCAGCGGGAGGGTCACCGGGGAGCTGTTTTTC. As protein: CASSQPSGRVTGELFF.